This is a list of T cell receptor beta chains from one sample in a study of cytomegalovirus exposure and HLA in healthy donors. The table came from immunoSEQ multiplex PCR; TCRdb's copy has only in-frame clones and leaves some out. The sample lists 90,000 to 120,000 clones; roughly 80% were seen once. The sequencing input was PBMCs. The receptors were sampled from a man aged 25 to 40 in good health and CMV-seronegative. The CDR3 runs from the conserved cysteine through the conserved F or W. The size entry is marked missing in some rows and otherwise reads once, few, many or a size class.

once	TRBV11-2	TRBJ1-1	CASSFGTGAWRNTEAFF
.	TRBV25-1	TRBJ2-4	CASSESGDSAANIQYF
.	TRBV9	TRBJ2-1	CASSVGGRGGSDNEQFF
.	TRBV18	TRBJ2-7	CASSPRDSHEQYF
few	TRBV25-1	TRBJ1-3	CAIRGRGFGNTIYF
.	TRBV2	TRBJ2-1	CASRLRGEQFF
.	TRBV4-2	TRBJ2-2	CASSENTGHAGELFF
.	TRBV5-1	TRBJ1-1	CASSLDRGVTEAFF
.	TRBV7-6	TRBJ1-2	CASSRSGYYGYTF
.	TRBV4-1	TRBJ2-1	CASSQDERDEFF
.	TRBV6-4	TRBJ1-2	CASSPGTSNYGYTF
.	TRBV6-5	TRBJ2-7	CASSLTGQGHSYEQYF
once	TRBV4-1	TRBJ2-1	CASSHPRENEQFF
.	TRBV29-1	TRBJ2-1	CSVEARTGVNNEQFF
.	TRBV28	TRBJ1-2	CASSNFNYGYTF
.	TRBV28	TRBJ1-5	CASSYLLDRGVNQPQHF
once	TRBV18	TRBJ2-7	CASSLRQDQSYEQYF
.	TRBV5-4	TRBJ2-7	CASSQHGTISYEQYF
.	TRBV18	TRBJ2-2	CASSPRQGVNTGELFF
.	TRBV4-2	TRBJ2-7	CASSQEVFPAYEQYF
.	TRBV11-1	TRBJ1-1	CASSLTSGLGTEAFF
.	TRBV6-5	TRBJ2-5	CASSSGLGEETQYF
.	TRBV28	TRBJ2-1	CASSLRQGSGRGEQFF
.	TRBV5-1	TRBJ2-7	CASSWSGTESRYEQYF
.	TRBV6-5	TRBJ2-7	CASSYSSHLYEQYF
once	TRBV7-8	TRBJ2-5	CASHRLAVRETQYF
once	TRBV30	TRBJ2-7	CASAVSYEQYF
.	TRBV30	TRBJ1-6	CAWSLGLGSPLHF
.	TRBV2	TRBJ1-5	CASSPGQVARQPQHF
.	TRBV30	TRBJ1-3	CAWGQGLASGNTIYF
.	TRBV29-1	TRBJ2-7	CSALQVTSYEQYF
.	TRBV5-1	TRBJ2-5	CASSSGQGRETQYF
.	TRBV15	TRBJ1-6	CATSRDRVGNSPLHF
.	TRBV4-1	TRBJ1-1	CASSQTGVNTEAFF
.	TRBV9	TRBJ2-5	CASSVSSGKQETQYF
.	TRBV7-2	TRBJ2-5	CASSLALAGGETQYF
.	TRBV27	TRBJ1-6	CASRGVLSSYNSPLHF
.	TRBV29-1	TRBJ2-3	CSVERGRTDTQYF
.	TRBV25-1	TRBJ2-7	CASSEVTGRVWEQYF
.	TRBV28	TRBJ2-7	CASTLAHEQYF
few	TRBV2	TRBJ1-2	CASNSPGSYGYTF